Shown below are 24 T cell receptor beta chains from a single sample sequenced in a study of beta chain features in type 1 diabetes. General study results and limits: Patients with Type 1 diabetes showed moderately but significantly shorter TCRB CDR3s in all four CD4+ subsets.

The authors reverse transcribed all of the isolated RNA, so sequencing captured expressed TCRB transcripts. Sequencing was performed with immunoSEQ multiplex PCR; in TCRdb, only in-frame clones are kept and a portion is missing. The sample comprises about 70,000 clones, 49% of which are singletons, and 0.7% rests with the top ten. These receptors lack a known antigen. The material sequenced was central memory CD4+ T cells from blood. All receptors derive from a man aged 25-45 years with type 1 diabetes.

The V call is TRBV27, the J call TRBJ2-7, with TRBD2 matching 11 bases. Germline CDR1 reads MNHEY; CDR2 reads SMNVEV (reference sequence). This CDR3 has 15 residues. After removal of 4 bases from V and 0 bases from J, the junction contained 2 bases not matched to a gene. CDR3 DNA: TGTGCCAGCAGTTCTGGACTAGCGGGCTCCTACGAGCAGTACTTC. It specifies CASSSGLAGSYEQYF.

This clone has only a few counts. V and J are TRBV18 and TRBJ2-7; 7 bases line up with TRBD2. Germline values: CDR1 KGHSH, CDR2 LQKENI. The CDR3 is 13 residues long. V dropped 10 bases and J dropped 0; count of bases not matched to a gene: 6. The CDR3 loop is CATAGGSSYEQYF. CDR3 coding DNA: TGTGCCACCGCCGGGGGGTCCTCCTACGAGCAGTACTTC.

This clone occurred a few times. In nucleotides, the CDR3 is TGTGCCAGCTCCCCGGGGTTGGAGACCCAGTACTTC. It encodes CASSPGLETQYF. This chain connects TRBV18 to TRBJ2-5; a possible D gene is TRBD2 (5 bases). This CDR3 has 12 residues. The germline gives CDR1 KGHSH, CDR2 LQKENI. Trimming took off 6 bases at V and 5 bases at J, with 10 bases between the two ends.

This clone was counted only a few times. V is TRBV5-1 and J is TRBJ2-1, with 8 bases that match TRBD2. V trimming: 3 bases; J trimming: 9 bases; junction bases outside the gene matches: 5. CDR1 and CDR2 (germline): SGHRS, YFSETQ. The CDR3 loop spans 13 amino acids. The CDR3 reads CASSSTSAGEQFF. Written as DNA, the CDR3 is TGCGCCAGCAGCTCGACTAGCGCGGGTGAGCAGTTCTTC.

The J gene is TRBJ2-7, the V gene TRBV5-1; 11 nucleotides agree with TRBD2. Germline V lookup: CDR1 SGHRS, CDR2 YFSETQ. V gave up 0 bases and J gave up 8 bases; unmatched junction bases: 10. The CDR3 has 16 amino acids. This CDR3 reads CASSLGGGLAAPQQYF. The DNA of the CDR3 is TGCGCCAGCAGCTTGGGGGGGGGACTAGCGGCCCCGCAGCAGTACTTC.

The chain couples TRBV6-5 to TRBJ2-1, with 10 bases lining up with TRBD1. With V trimmed by 6 bases and J by 6 bases, 5 bases remained unmatched. The CDR3 length is 14 residues. CDR1 MNHEY and CDR2 SVGAGI come from the germline V gene. CDR3 nucleotide sequence: TGTGCCAGCAGGGACAGGGGGGGTAGCAATGAGCAGTTCTTC. Translation: CASRDRGGSNEQFF.

V is TRBV18 and J is TRBJ2-1; maybe TRBD2 (5 bases). Trimming stripped 6 bases from V and 9 bases from J, with 18 bases between. There are 14 residues in the CDR3. Per germline, CDR1 KGHSH and CDR2 LQKENI. CDR3 loop: CASSLARLTGEQFF. CDR3 DNA sequence: TGTGCCAGCTCCCTCGCCAGACTAACTGGTGAGCAGTTCTTC. Based on the CDR3 plus reference TRBV18 and TRBJ2-1, the full variable domain is NAGVMQNPRHLVRRRGQEARLRCSPMKGHSHVYWYRQLPEEGLKFMVYLQKENIIDESGMPKERFSAEFPKEGPSILRIQQVVRGDSAAYFCASSLARLTGEQFFGPGTRLTVL.

The chain employs TRBV29-1 and TRBJ2-4; D perhaps matches TRBD2 (7 bases). The CDR3 runs to 14 residues. Germline loops: CDR1 SQVTM, CDR2 ANQGSEA. V gave up 6 bases and J gave up 2 bases, with 14 bases separating them. CDR3 sequence reads: CSVKGGETKNIQYF. CDR3 nucleotides: TGCAGCGTCAAAGGGGGGGAAACCAAAAACATTCAGTACTTC.

The chain joins TRBV11-2 to TRBJ2-5; D gene uncertain. The CDR3 has 12 amino acids. Trimming took 3 bases from V and 5 from J, leaving 7 bases between them. Germline V lookup: CDR1 SGHAT, CDR2 FQNNGV. CDR3 loop: CASSFSLETQYF. The CDR3 DNA sequence: TGTGCCAGCAGCTTTAGTCTTGAGACCCAGTACTTC.

This clone was recorded once. The chain uses TRBV6-6 and TRBJ2-5; 7 nucleotides match TRBD2. CDR3 length equals 13 residues. CDR1 is MNHNY, CDR2 SVGAGI, per germline (reference sequence). V shed 6 bases, J shed 5 bases, and the junction held 6 bases outside the gene matches. CDR3 in DNA: TGTGCCAGCAGAGGCGGGGGTGGGGAGACCCAGTACTTC. Translated, it gives CASRGGGGETQYF.

The sample holds one count of this clone. The chain uses TRBV5-1 and TRBJ2-6; D gene unclear. Germline CDR1 is SGHRS and CDR2 is YFSETQ. Trimming took 0 bases from V and 2 from J, leaving 12 bases between them. The CDR3 is made up of 17 amino acids. CDR3 region: CASSLDAMVTGANVLTF. CDR3 coding DNA: TGCGCCAGCAGCTTGGATGCGATGGTTACTGGGGCCAACGTCCTGACTTTC.

J is TRBJ2-3 and V is TRBV18; TRBD1 matches 8 bases. The CDR3 is 14 residues long. V gave up 3 bases and J gave up 5 bases; unmatched junction bases: 4. The germline V gene encodes CDR1 KGHSH and CDR2 LQKENI. The CDR3 region is CASSPRQGIDTQYF. The DNA of the CDR3 is TGTGCCAGCTCACCTCGACAGGGGATAGATACGCAGTATTTT.

The rearrangement uses TRBV2 and TRBJ1-4; 8 bases agree with TRBD1. From germline, CDR1 is SNHLY and CDR2 FYNNEI. The CDR3 spans 18 residues. The junction had 18 bases not matched to a gene; V was cut back by 2 bases and J by 10 bases. As DNA, the CDR3 is TGTGCCAGCAGTGAATCCCGGACAGGGTTCGGGGGCGGTGGAAAACTGTTTTTT. It specifies CASSESRTGFGGGGKLFF.

This chain joins TRBV1 and TRBJ1-1. TRBV1 is described as a pseudogene. CDR3 size: 18 residues. CDR3 amino acids: CTSSPRDSLRCSDTEAFF. The CDR3 DNA reads TGCACCAGCAGCCCACGGGACTCCCTGCGCTGTTCCGACACTGAAGCTTTCTTT.

The V call is TRBV15, the J call TRBJ2-5; 7 bases are shared with TRBD1. The DNA end favors TRBJ2-7, so the J call may be wrong. CDR1 LNHNV and CDR2 YYDKDF come from the germline V gene (reference sequence). The CDR3 extends over 13 amino acids. CDR3 nucleotide sequence: TGTGCCACCAGCAGCCACAGGGGATACGAGCAGTACTTC. Translation gives CATSSHRGYEQYF.

This sequence joins TRBV21-1 and TRBJ2-7; the table's TRBD2 call for D was not verified on the DNA. TRBV21-1 is deemed a pseudogene. The CDR3 runs 18 residues. The CDR3 region has the DNA TGTGCCAGCACCTTTTCATCCCCACCGGGGGGGCCTGCCTACGAGCAGTACTTC. Its protein product is CASTFSSPPGGPAYEQYF.

This clone was counted between two and nine times. The CDR3 DNA reads TGTGCCACCACAGCTGCGACCCGGGACAGGGCGATGAATGAGCAGTTCTTC. Its protein product is CATTAATRDRAMNEQFF. This sequence joins TRBV18 and TRBJ2-1; 9 bases line up with TRBD1. CDR3 length: 17 amino acids. Losses at the gene ends were 10 bases for V and 7 bases for J; bases not matched to a gene: 20. Germline V CDR1 and CDR2: KGHSH, LQKENI.

In the case of this clone: At the DNA level, this CDR3 is encoded by other sequences in the same sample as well. The chain uses TRBV2 and TRBJ1-5, with a possible D match to TRBD1 (6 bases). The CDR3 is 16 residues long. Germline V gives CDR1 SNHLY, CDR2 FYNNEI. V lost 6 bases to trimming and J lost 4 bases, with 19 bases between them. The CDR3 sequence is CASSVAPGVPNQPQHF. The CDR3 nucleotides read TGTGCCAGCAGCGTCGCCCCAGGGGTCCCAAATCAGCCCCAGCATTTT.

The chain combines TRBV6-6 with TRBJ1-4; 7 positions match TRBD1. V trimming: 0 bases; J trimming: 4 bases; junction bases outside the gene matches: 5. CDR1 is MNHNY and CDR2 is SVGAGI in the germline V gene (reference sequence). The CDR3 is 16 residues long. The CDR3 protein is CASSYSIQGGNEKLFF. The DNA for the CDR3 is TGTGCCAGCAGTTACTCGATTCAGGGGGGTAATGAAAAACTGTTTTTT.

This clone was seen more than once but under ten times. This chain connects TRBV6-5 to TRBJ1-5; 8 bases are shared with TRBD1. This CDR3 has 15 amino acids. The ends lost 6 bases at V and 0 bases at J; junction bases unmatched: 4. Germline V gene data show CDR1 as MNHEY and CDR2 as SVGAGI. The CDR3 loop reads CASSLQGDSNQPQHF. In DNA form, the CDR3 reads TGTGCCAGCAGCCTACAGGGGGATAGCAATCAGCCCCAGCATTTT.

The chain links TRBV11-3 to TRBJ1-1; 9 nucleotides agree with TRBD1. V gave up 3 bases and J gave up 1 base; unmatched junction bases: 9. The CDR3 covers 17 residues. Germline CDR1 is SGHNT and CDR2 is YENEEA. The CDR3 coding sequence is TGTGCCAGCAGCTTTTATGGGACAGGGTCTTGGAACACTGAAGCTTTCTTT. It translates to CASSFYGTGSWNTEAFF.

To note about this clone: Other DNA sequences in this specimen translate into the identical CDR3. The V call is TRBV18, the J call TRBJ2-6; TRBD1 might be the D (6 bases). This CDR3 has 15 amino acids. With 6 bases removed from V and 2 bases from J, the gap between germline ends came to 11 bases. Per the germline V gene, CDR1 is KGHSH and CDR2 is LQKENI. For the CDR3, the DNA is TGTGCCAGCTCCCCTACAGGGCCTGGGGCCAACGTCCTGACTTTC. Encoded protein: CASSPTGPGANVLTF.

This clone was detected a few times. This chain joins TRBV5-1 and TRBJ1-2; TRBD1 aligns across 8 bases. The trim removed 4 bases at V and 6 bases at J, leaving 14 bases unmatched. Looked up from germline, CDR1 is SGHRS and CDR2 is YFSETQ. The CDR3 totals 16 residues. The CDR3 DNA sequence: TGCGCCAGCAGCCCTACACTCTCGACAGGGGAGAATGGCTACACCTTC. Amino acids: CASSPTLSTGENGYTF. Full variable domain (rest looked up from reference TRBV5-1 and TRBJ1-2): KAGVTQTPRYLIKTRGQQVTLSCSPISGHRSVSWYQQTPGQGLQFLFEYFSETQRNKGNFPGRFSGRQFSNSRSEMNVSTLELGDSALYLCASSPTLSTGENGYTFGSGTRLTVV.

This rearrangement joins TRBV7-9 to TRBJ2-5; 9 bases agree with TRBD2. J lost 1 base, V lost 2 bases, and 5 bases had no gene match. In germline, CDR1 is SEHNR, CDR2 FQNEAQ (reference sequence). This CDR3 has 16 residues. The chain's CDR3 is CASSLFATSGQETQYF. In DNA, the CDR3 is TGTGCCAGCAGCTTATTTGCGACTAGCGGCCAAGAGACCCAGTACTTC.